This TCR beta chain was retrieved from a study of T-cell memory formation after mild COVID-19. TCRdb reanalysed the 5' RACE reads using MiXCR and keeps one entry per CDR3 protein. Altogether about 290,000 distinct CDR3 sequences are present, around 15% being singletons, with the ten largest covering 22%. This clonotype came up a few times. Trimming stripped 5 bases from V and 0 bases from J, with 16 bases between. The CDR3 spans 16 residues. This receptor was taken from a man aged 18 to 35 who had mild COVID-19 (a few samples of this study predate the infection). Cell type and time point are not known. Sequenced input: PBMCs or a T cell subset sorted from them (not recorded which). V gene TRBV12-3 or TRBV12-4 combines with J gene TRBJ1-1; a possible D gene is TRBD1 (6 bases). CDR3 amino acids: CASSVTGVPMNTEAFF. DNA for the CDR3: TGTGCCAGCAGTGTGACAGGAGTACCTATGAACACTGAAGCTTTCTTT.